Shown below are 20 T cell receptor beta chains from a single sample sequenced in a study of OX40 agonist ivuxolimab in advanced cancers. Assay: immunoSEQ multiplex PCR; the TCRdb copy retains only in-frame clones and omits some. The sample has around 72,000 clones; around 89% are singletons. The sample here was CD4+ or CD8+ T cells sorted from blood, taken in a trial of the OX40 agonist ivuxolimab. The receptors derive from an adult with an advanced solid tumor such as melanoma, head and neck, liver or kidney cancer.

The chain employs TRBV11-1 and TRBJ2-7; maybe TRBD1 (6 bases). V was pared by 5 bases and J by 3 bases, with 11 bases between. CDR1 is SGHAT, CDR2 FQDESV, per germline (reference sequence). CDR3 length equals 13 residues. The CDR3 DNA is TGTGCCAGCAGCCTTGGACAGAACTACGAGCAGTACTTC. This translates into CASSLGQNYEQYF. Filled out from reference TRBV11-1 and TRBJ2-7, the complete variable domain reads EAEVAQSPRYKITEKSQAVAFWCDPISGHATLYWYRQILGQGPELLVQFQDESVVDDSQLPKDRFSAERLKGVDSTLKIQPAELGDSAMYLCASSLGQNYEQYFGPGTRLTVT.

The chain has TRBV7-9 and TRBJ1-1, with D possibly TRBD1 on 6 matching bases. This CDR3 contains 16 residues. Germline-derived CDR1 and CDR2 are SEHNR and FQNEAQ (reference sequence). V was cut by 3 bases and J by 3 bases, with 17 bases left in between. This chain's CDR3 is CASSFATGTPDTEAFF. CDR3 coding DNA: TGTGCCAGCAGCTTCGCGACCGGGACACCCGACACTGAAGCTTTCTTT.

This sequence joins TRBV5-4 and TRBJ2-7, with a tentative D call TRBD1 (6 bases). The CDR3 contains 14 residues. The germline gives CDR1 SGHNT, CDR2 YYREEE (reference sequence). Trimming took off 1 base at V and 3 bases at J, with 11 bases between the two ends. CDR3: CASSLNRGIYEQYF. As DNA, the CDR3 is TGTGCCAGCAGCTTGAATAGGGGGATCTACGAGCAGTACTTC.

CDR3 DNA sequence: TGCGCCAGCAGCCAGCACGGCACAGATACGCAGTATTTT. Protein: CASSQHGTDTQYF. The rearrangement uses TRBV4-1 and TRBJ2-3; D is undetermined. Trimming cost V 3 bases and J 1 base, with 5 bases left between them. Germline assignment: CDR1 MGHRA and CDR2 YSYEKL. The CDR3 has 13 amino acids.

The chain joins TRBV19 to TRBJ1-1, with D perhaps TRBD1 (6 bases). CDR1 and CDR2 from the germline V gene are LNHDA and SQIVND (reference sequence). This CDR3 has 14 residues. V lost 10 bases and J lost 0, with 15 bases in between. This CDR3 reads CAKRGGDMNTEAFF. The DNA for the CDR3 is TGTGCCAAACGAGGAGGGGACATGAACACTGAAGCTTTCTTT.

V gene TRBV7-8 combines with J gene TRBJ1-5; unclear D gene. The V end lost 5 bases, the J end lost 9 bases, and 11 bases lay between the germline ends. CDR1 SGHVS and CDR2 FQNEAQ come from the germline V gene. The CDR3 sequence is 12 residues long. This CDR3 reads CASSGPQAPQHF. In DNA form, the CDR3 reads TGTGCCAGCAGCGGCCCCCAGGCGCCCCAGCATTTT.

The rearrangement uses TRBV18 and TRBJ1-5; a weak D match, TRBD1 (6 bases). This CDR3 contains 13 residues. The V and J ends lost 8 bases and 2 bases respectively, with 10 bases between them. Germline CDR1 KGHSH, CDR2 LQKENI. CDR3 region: CASQQGRNQPQHF. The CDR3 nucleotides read TGTGCCAGCCAACAGGGTCGCAATCAGCCCCAGCATTTT.

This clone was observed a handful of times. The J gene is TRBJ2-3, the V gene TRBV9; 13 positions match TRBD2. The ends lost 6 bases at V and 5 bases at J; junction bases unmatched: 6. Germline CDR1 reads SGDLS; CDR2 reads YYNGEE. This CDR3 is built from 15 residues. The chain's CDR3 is CASNSGLAGRDTQYF. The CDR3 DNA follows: TGTGCCAGCAACTCGGGACTAGCGGGACGAGATACGCAGTATTTT.

This CDR3 reads CASSLPPYYSNQPQHF. The CDR3 DNA sequence: TGTGCCAGCAGTTTACCGCCTTACTATAGCAATCAGCCCCAGCATTTT. The rearrangement joins TRBV28 to TRBJ1-5; D gene unclear. Germline CDR1 and CDR2: MDHEN and SYDVKM. The length of the CDR3 is 16 residues. Trimming left V 2 bases short and J 0 bases short, with 11 bases between.

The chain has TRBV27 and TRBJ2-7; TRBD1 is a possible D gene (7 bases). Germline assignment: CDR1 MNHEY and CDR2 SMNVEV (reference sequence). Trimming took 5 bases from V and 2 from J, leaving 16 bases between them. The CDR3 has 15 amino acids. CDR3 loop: CASSTLQGEAYEQYF. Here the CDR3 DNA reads TGTGCCAGCAGTACCCTCCAGGGGGAGGCCTACGAGCAGTACTTC.

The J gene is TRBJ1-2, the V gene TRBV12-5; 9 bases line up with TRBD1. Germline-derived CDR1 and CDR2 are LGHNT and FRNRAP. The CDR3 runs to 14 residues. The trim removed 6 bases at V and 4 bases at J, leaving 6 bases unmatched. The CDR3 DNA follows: TGTGCTAGTGGCCCGACAGGGGGTGTCTATGGCTACACCTTC. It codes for CASGPTGGVYGYTF.

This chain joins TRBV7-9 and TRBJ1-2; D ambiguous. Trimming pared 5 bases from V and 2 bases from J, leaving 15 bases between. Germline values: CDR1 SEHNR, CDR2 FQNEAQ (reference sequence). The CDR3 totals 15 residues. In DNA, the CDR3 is TGTGCCAGCAGCACAGAGACACTCTTCAACTATGGCTACACCTTC. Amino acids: CASSTETLFNYGYTF.

This CDR3 reads CASSLGGLVTDTQYF. CDR3 nucleotides: TGTGCCAGCAGCTTGGGGGGGCTAGTCACAGATACGCAGTATTTT. The chain uses TRBV5-4 and TRBJ2-3, with a tentative D call TRBD1 (6 bases). From germline, CDR1 is SGHNT and CDR2 YYREEE (reference sequence). The CDR3 runs to 15 residues. V was clipped by 0 bases and J by 2 bases, with 10 bases between them.

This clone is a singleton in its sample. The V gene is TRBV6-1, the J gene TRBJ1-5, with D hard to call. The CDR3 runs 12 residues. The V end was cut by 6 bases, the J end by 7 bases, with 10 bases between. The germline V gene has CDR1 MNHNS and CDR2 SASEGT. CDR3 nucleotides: TGTGCCAGCAGCAACCCCCTGCAGCCCCAGCATTTT. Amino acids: CASSNPLQPQHF.

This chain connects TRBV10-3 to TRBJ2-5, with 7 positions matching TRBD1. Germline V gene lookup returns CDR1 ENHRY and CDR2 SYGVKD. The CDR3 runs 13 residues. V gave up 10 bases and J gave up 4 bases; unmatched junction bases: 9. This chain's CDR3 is CATNQGVGETQYF. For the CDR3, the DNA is TGTGCCACTAACCAGGGGGTAGGAGAGACCCAGTACTTC.

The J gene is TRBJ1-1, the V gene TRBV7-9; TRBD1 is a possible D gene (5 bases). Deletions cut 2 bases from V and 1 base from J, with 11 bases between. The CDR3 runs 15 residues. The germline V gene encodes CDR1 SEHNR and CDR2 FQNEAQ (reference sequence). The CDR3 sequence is CASSLRGPTNTEAFF. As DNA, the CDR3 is TGTGCCAGCAGCTTACGGGGACCCACGAACACTGAAGCTTTCTTT.

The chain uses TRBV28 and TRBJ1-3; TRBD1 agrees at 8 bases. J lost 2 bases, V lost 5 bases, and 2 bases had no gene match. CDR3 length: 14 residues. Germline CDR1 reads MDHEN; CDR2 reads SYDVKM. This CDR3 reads CASSMDRAGNTIYF. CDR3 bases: TGTGCCAGCAGTATGGACAGGGCTGGAAACACCATATATTTT.

CDR3 in amino acids: CASRVTGIRETQYF. The CDR3 region has the DNA TGCGCCAGCAGAGTGACAGGTATTCGGGAGACCCAGTACTTC. This rearrangement joins TRBV10-2 to TRBJ2-5; perhaps TRBD1 as D (6 bases). The germline V gene has CDR1 WSHSY and CDR2 SAAADI. There are 14 residues in the CDR3. Trimming removed 6 bases from V and 5 bases from J, with 16 bases in between.

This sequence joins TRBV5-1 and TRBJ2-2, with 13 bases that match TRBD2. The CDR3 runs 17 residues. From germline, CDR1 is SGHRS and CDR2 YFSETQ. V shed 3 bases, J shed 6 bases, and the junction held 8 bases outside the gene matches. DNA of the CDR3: TGCGCCAGCAGCTCGCGACTAGCGGGAGGTTCGGCCGGGGAGCTGTTTTTT. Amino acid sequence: CASSSRLAGGSAGELFF.

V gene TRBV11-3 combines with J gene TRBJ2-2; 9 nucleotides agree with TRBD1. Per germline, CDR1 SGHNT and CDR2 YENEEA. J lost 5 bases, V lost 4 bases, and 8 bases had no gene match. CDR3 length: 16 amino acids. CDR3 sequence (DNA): TGTGCCAGCAGCTCAGGACAGGGGACAGCGACCGGGGAGCTGTTTTTT. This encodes CASSSGQGTATGELFF. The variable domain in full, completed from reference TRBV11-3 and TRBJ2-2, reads EAGVVQSPRYKIIEKKQPVAFWCNPISGHNTLYWYLQNLGQGPELLIRYENEEAVDDSQLPKDRFSAERLKGVDSTLKIQPAELGDSAVYLCASSSGQGTATGELFFGEGSRLTVL.